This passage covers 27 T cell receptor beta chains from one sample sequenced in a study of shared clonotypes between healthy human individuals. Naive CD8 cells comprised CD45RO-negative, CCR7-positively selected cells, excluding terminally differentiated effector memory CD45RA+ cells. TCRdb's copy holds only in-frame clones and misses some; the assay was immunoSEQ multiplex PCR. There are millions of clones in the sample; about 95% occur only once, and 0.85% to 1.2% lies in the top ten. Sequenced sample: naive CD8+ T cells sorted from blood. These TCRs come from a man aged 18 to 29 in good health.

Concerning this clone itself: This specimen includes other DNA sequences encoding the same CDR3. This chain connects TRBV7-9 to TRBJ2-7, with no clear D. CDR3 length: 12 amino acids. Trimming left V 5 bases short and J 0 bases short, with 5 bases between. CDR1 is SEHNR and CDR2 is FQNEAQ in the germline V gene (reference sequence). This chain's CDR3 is CASSPPSYEQYF. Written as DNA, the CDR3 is TGTGCCAGCAGCCCACCCTCCTACGAGCAGTACTTC.

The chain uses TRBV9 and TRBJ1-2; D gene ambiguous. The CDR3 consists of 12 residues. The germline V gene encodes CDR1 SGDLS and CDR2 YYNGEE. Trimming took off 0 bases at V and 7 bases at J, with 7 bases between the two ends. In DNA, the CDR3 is TGTGCCAGCAGCGTAGAGGGCGCTGGCTACACCTTC. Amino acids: CASSVEGAGYTF.

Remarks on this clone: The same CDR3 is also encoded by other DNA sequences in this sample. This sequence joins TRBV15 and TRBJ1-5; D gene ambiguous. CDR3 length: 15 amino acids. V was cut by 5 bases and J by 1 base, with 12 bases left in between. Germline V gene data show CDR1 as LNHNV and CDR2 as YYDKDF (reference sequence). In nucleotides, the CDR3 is TGTGCCACCAGCCGGGCTAGAGACAGCAATCAGCCCCAGCATTTT. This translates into CATSRARDSNQPQHF.

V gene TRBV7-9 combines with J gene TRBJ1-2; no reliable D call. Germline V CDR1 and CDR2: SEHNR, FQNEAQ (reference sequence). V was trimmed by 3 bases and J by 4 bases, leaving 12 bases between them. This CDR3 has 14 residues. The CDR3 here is CASSFPGRFYGYTF. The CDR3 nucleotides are TGTGCCAGCAGCTTCCCCGGACGGTTCTATGGCTACACCTTC. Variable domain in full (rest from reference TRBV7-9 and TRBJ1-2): DTGVSQNPRHKITKRGQNVTFRCDPISEHNRLYWYRQTLGQGPEFLTYFQNEAQLEKSRLLSDRFSAERPKGSFSTLEIQRTEQGDSAMYLCASSFPGRFYGYTFGSGTRLTVV.

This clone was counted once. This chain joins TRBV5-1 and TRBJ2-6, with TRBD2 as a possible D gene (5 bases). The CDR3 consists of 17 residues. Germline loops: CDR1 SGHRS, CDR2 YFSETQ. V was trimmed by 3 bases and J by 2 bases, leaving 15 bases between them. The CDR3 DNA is TGCGCCAGCAGCTCGAATCCGGAGGTAACTGGGGCCAACGTCCTGACTTTC. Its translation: CASSSNPEVTGANVLTF.

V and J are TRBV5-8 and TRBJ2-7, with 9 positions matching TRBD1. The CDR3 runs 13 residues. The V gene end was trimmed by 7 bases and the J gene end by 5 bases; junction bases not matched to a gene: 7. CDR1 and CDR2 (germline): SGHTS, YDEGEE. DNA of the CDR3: TGTGCCAGCTCCCAGGGGACAGGGCACGAGCAGTACTTC. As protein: CASSQGTGHEQYF. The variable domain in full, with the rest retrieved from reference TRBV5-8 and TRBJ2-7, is EAGVTQSPTHLIKTRGQQATLRCSPISGHTSVYWYQQALGLGLQFLLWYDEGEERNRGNFPPRFSGRQFPNYSSELNVNALELEDSALYLCASSQGTGHEQYFGPGTRLTVT.

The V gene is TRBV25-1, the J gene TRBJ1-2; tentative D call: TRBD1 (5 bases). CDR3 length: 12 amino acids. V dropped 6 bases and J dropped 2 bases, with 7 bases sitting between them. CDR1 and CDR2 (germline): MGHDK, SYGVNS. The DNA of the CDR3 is TGTGCCAGCAGAGGGGCAAACTATGGCTACACCTTC. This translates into CASRGANYGYTF.

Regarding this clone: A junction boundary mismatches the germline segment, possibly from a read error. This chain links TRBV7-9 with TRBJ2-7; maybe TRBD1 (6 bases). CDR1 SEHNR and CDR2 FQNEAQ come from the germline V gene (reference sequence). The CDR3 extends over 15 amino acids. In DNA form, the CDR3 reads TGTGCCAGCTGCTTAGGGCAGGGGCTGGAATGCGAGCAGTACTTC. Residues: CASCLGQGLECEQYF. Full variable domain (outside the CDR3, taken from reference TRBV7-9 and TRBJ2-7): DTGVSQNPRHKITKRGQNVTFRCDPISEHNRLYWYRQTLGQGPEFLTYFQNEAQLEKSRLLSDRFSAERPKGSFSTLEIQRTEQGDSAMYLCASCLGQGLECEQYFGPGTRLTVT.

DNA for the CDR3: TGCAGCGTTGAAGAACCGTGGGGAGGGACAGATACGCAGTATTTT. It is translated as CSVEEPWGGTDTQYF. This chain links TRBV29-1 with TRBJ2-3; 7 nucleotides agree with TRBD2. After removal of 0 bases from V and 3 bases from J, the junction contained 6 bases not matched to a gene. CDR3 length equals 15 residues. Per germline, CDR1 SQVTM and CDR2 ANQGSEA.

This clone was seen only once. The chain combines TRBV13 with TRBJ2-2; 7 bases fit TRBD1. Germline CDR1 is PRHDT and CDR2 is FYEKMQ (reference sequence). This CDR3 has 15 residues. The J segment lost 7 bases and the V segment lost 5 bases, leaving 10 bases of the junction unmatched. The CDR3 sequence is CASSPTRGSGGELFF. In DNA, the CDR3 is TGTGCCAGCAGCCCAACCAGGGGGTCTGGCGGGGAGCTGTTTTTT. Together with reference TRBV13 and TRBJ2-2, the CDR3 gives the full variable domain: AAGVIQSPRHLIKEKRETATLKCYPIPRHDTVYWYQQGPGQDPQFLISFYEKMQSDKGSIPDRFSAQQFSDYHSELNMSSLELGDSALYFCASSPTRGSGGELFFGEGSRLTVL.

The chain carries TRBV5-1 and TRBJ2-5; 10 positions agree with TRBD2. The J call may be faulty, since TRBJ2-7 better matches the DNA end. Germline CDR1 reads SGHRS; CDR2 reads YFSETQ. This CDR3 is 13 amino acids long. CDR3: CASRWTSGNEQYF. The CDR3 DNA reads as TGCGCCAGCAGGTGGACTAGCGGTAACGAGCAGTACTTC.

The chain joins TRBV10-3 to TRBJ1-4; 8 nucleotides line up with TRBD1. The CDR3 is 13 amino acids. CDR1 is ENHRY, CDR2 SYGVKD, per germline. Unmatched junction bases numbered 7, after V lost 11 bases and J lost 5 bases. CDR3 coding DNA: TGTGCCGTCTCCGGGACAGGAAATGAAAAACTGTTTTTT. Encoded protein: CAVSGTGNEKLFF.

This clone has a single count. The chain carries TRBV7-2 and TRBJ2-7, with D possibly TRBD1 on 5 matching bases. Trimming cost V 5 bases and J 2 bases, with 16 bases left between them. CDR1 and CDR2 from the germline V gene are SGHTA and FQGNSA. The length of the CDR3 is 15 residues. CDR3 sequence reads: CASSVTGNLAYEQYF. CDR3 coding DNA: TGTGCCAGCAGCGTAACAGGAAATTTGGCCTACGAGCAGTACTTC.

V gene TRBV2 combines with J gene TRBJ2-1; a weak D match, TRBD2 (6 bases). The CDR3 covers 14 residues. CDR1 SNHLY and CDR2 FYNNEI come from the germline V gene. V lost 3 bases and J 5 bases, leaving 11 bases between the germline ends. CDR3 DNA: TGTGCCAGCAGTGATCCCGGACTACACAATGAGCAGTTCTTC. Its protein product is CASSDPGLHNEQFF.

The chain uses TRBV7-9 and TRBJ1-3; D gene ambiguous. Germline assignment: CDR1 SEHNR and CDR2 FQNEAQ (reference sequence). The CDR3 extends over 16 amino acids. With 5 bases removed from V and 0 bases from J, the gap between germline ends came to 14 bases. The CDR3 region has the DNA TGTGCCAGCAGCCCCTGGGAGAGTAGCTCTGGAAACACCATATATTTT. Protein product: CASSPWESSSGNTIYF.

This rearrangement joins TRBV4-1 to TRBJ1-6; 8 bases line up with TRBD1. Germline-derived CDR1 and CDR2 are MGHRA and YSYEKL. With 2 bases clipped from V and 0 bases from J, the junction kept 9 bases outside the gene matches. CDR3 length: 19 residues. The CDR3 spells CASSQIPGTGYSYNSPLHF. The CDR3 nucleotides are TGCGCCAGCAGCCAAATTCCCGGGACAGGCTACTCCTATAATTCACCCCTCCACTTT.

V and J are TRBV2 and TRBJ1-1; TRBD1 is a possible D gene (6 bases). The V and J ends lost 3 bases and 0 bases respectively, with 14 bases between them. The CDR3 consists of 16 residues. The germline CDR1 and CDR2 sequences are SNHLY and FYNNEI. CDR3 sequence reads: CASSDPQDSMNTEAFF. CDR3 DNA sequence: TGTGCCAGCAGTGATCCCCAGGACAGTATGAACACTGAAGCTTTCTTT.

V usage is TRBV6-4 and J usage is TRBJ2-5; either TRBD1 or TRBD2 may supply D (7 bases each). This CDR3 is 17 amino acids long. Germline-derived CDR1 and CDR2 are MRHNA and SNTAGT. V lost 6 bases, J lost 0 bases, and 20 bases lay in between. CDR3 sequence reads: CASRSQGGQTYQETQYF. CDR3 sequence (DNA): TGTGCCAGCAGGTCGCAGGGGGGGCAGACCTACCAAGAGACCCAGTACTTC.

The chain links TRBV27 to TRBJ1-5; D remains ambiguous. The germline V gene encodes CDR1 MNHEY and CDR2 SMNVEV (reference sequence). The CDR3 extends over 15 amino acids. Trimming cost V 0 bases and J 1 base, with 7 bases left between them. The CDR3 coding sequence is TGTGCCAGCAGTTTATCAATTTTAAGCAATCAGCCCCAGCATTTT. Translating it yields CASSLSILSNQPQHF.

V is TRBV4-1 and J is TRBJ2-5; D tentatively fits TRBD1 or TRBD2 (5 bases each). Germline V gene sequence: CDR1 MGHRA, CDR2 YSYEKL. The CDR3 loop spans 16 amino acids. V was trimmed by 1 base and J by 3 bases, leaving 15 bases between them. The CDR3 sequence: CASSQVAGAGEETQYF. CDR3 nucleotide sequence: TGCGCCAGCAGCCAAGTGGCCGGGGCTGGCGAAGAGACCCAGTACTTC.

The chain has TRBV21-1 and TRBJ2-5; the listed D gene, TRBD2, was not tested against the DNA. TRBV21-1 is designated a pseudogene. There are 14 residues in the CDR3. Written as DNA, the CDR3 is TGTGCCAGCAGCAATAGCGGACCCCGGGAGACCCAGTACTTC. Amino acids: CASSNSGPRETQYF.

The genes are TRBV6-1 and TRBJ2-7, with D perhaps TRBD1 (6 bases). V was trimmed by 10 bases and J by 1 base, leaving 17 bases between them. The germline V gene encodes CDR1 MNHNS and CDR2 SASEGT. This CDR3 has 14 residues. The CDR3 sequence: CATARTDPSYEQYF. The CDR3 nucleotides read TGTGCCACCGCGCGGACAGACCCATCCTACGAGCAGTACTTC.

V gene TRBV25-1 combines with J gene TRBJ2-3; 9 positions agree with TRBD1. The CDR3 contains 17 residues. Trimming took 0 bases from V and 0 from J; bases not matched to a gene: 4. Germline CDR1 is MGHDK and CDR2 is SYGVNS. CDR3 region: CASSEYTGGLSTDTQYF. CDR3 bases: TGTGCCAGCAGTGAATACACAGGGGGCCTGAGCACAGATACGCAGTATTTT.

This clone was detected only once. CDR3 amino acids: CASSPQGSGELFF. The CDR3 DNA is TGTGCCAGCAGCCCCCAGGGTTCTGGGGAGCTGTTTTTT. V is TRBV9 and J is TRBJ2-2; TRBD1 is a possible D gene (5 bases). Germline CDR1 and CDR2: SGDLS and YYNGEE. The CDR3 spans 13 residues. Trimming took 4 bases from V and 8 from J, leaving 12 bases between them.

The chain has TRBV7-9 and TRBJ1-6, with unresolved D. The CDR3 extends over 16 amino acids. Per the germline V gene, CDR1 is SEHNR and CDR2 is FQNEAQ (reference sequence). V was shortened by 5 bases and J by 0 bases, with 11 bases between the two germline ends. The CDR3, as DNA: TGTGCCAGCAGCACCAGTGGGAGCTCCTATAATTCACCCCTCCACTTT. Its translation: CASSTSGSSYNSPLHF.

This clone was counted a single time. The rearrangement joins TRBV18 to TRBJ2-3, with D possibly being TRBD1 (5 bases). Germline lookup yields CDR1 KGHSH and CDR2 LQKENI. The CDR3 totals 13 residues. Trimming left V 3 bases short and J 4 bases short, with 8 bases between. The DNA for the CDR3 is TGTGCCAGCTCACCTGGGGCGGCAGATACGCAGTATTTT. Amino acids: CASSPGAADTQYF.

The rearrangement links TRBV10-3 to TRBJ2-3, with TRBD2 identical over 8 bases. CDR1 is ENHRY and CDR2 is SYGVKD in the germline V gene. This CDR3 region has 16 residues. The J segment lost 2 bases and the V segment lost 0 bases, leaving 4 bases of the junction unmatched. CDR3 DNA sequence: TGTGCCATCAGTGAGTCACTAGCGGCCTACACAGATACGCAGTATTTT. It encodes CAISESLAAYTDTQYF.